A selection of T cell receptor beta chains follows, all from one sample in a study of early T cells in non-severe SARS-CoV-2 infection. TCRdb re-called the 5' RACE reads through MiXCR, storing one row per CDR3 protein. This sample has more than 45,000 distinct CDR3 sequences, with 9.5% to 15% found just once. The sequencing sample was made of whole blood. The receptors were sampled from an adult who was a healthcare worker with PCR-confirmed SARS-CoV-2 infection or an uninfected control (not recorded which). CDR3s include the opening cysteine and the closing phenylalanine or tryptophan. A D gene is named only where the DNA matches it firmly. Expanded clones are given a class, and other clones once, few, many or no size at all.

v_gene	j_gene	abundance	len	d_gene	CDR3nt	CDR3aa
TRBV5-1	TRBJ2-7	many	15	-	TGCGCCAGCAGCTTGCGGCAGGGGGGAGTGTACGAGCAGTACTTC	CASSLRQGGVYEQYF
TRBV19	TRBJ2-1	few	12	-	TGTGCCAGTACGGGTCAGTACAATGAGCAGTTCTTC	CASTGQYNEQFF
TRBV29-1	TRBJ1-2	many	12	TRBD1	TGCAGCGTTGAACGGCAGGGGGATGGCTACACCTTC	CSVERQGDGYTF
TRBV12-3/TRBV12-4	TRBJ2-7	-	14	-	TGTGCCAGCAGTTTGGCCCAAAGCTCCTACGAGCAGTACTTC	CASSLAQSSYEQYF
TRBV29-1	TRBJ2-7	-	14	TRBD1	TGCAGGGTCCGCCCAAGACAGGGAGTATACGAGCAGTACTTC	CRVRPRQGVYEQYF
TRBV7-6	TRBJ2-1	-	16	TRBD2	TGTGCCAGCAGCCGAGGGACTAGCGGGAGGTACAATGAGCAGTTCTTC	CASSRGTSGRYNEQFF
TRBV7-2	TRBJ1-3	many	17	TRBD1	TGTGCCAGCAGCTCTCAGGGACAGCTACACTCTGGAAACACCATATATTTT	CASSSQGQLHSGNTIYF
TRBV24-1	TRBJ2-1	-	13	-	TGTGCCACCAGTGATTTACTCCACAATGAGCAGTTCTTC	CATSDLLHNEQFF
TRBV5-1	TRBJ2-3	-	16	-	TGCGCCAGCAGCCTTGAAAGCGTGGCAAGCACAGATACGCAGTATTTT	CASSLESVASTDTQYF
TRBV5-1	TRBJ2-6	many	18	TRBD1	TGCGCCAGCAGCTTACGTCCCGGGACAGGTACTGGGGCCAACGTCCTGACTTTC	CASSLRPGTGTGANVLTF
TRBV28	TRBJ1-4	-	15	-	TGTGCCAGCATGTGGAGGTCTGCAACTAATGAAAAACTGTTTTTT	CASMWRSATNEKLFF
TRBV29-1	TRBJ2-3	many	16	-	TGCAGCGTCGAGCCCCACAGGGCGGACCCTCTCGTTAGGCAGTATTTT	CSVEPHRADPLVRQYF
TRBV21-1	TRBJ1-1	many	19	-	TGTGCCAGCAGCCCCGTCGGAGGGACAGGGGGGGGAATGAACACTGAAGCTTTCTTT	CASSPVGGTGGGMNTEAFF
TRBV5-1	TRBJ1-2	many	15	-	TGCGCCAGCAGCTTGGGGACCTTTATGGGATCTGGCTACACCTTC	CASSLGTFMGSGYTF
TRBV7-3	TRBJ2-5	many	13	-	TGTGCCAGCAGCCTAAACCGGTTAGAGACCCAGTACTTC	CASSLNRLETQYF
TRBV11-2	TRBJ2-7	many	14	TRBD1	TGTGCCAGCAGCTTTGCGACAGGGTGGTACGAGCAGTACTTC	CASSFATGWYEQYF
TRBV2	TRBJ1-5	many	13	-	TGTGCCAGCAACGAGGGTAGCAATCAGCCCCAGCATTTT	CASNEGSNQPQHF
TRBV5-6	TRBJ2-2	-	14	-	TGTGCCAGCAGCCTGGGCTGGAACACCGGGGAGCTGTTTTTT	CASSLGWNTGELFF
TRBV2	TRBJ2-1	many	14	-	TGTGCCAGCAGTAACAGCGGAAACTACAATGAGCAGTTCTTC	CASSNSGNYNEQFF
TRBV3-1	TRBJ1-1	-	15	-	TGTGCCAGCAGCCAACCCCAGGGAGGGAACACTGAAGCTTTCTTT	CASSQPQGGNTEAFF
TRBV7-6	TRBJ2-7	-	12	-	TGTGCCAGCAGCTTAGAGGGGATCGAGCAGTACTTC	CASSLEGIEQYF
TRBV9	TRBJ1-1	few	14	-	TGTGCCAGCAGCAAGGGACCGGGGGGCACTGAAGCTTTCTTT	CASSKGPGGTEAFF
TRBV7-9	TRBJ2-2	few	14	-	TGTGCCAGCAACCTTGGGGAGGCAGCCGGGGAGCTGTTTTTT	CASNLGEAAGELFF
TRBV28	TRBJ2-1	many	14	TRBD2	TGTGCCAGCAGGTCCGGGACTAGCGTGTTTGAGCAGTTCTTC	CASRSGTSVFEQFF
TRBV20-1	TRBJ1-6	few	14	-	TGCAGTGCTATTTACGGGACGGGGAATTCACCCCTCCACTTT	CSAIYGTGNSPLHF
TRBV11-2	TRBJ2-7	many	12	-	TGTGCCAGCAGCTACGACCGGTCCGTGCAGTACTTC	CASSYDRSVQYF
TRBV7-2	TRBJ1-4	-	13	-	TGTGCCAGCAGCCCACAAGCTAATGAAAAACTGTTTTTT	CASSPQANEKLFF
TRBV20-1	TRBJ2-5	many	15	-	TGCAGTGCCCCCTCCTTCGGGCCTGACGGGGAGACCCAGTACTTC	CSAPSFGPDGETQYF
TRBV27	TRBJ2-7	many	15	TRBD1	TGTGCCAGCAGTTTAGTTTTCGGACAGGCCTACGAGCAGTACTTC	CASSLVFGQAYEQYF
TRBV28	TRBJ2-7	-	13	TRBD1	TGTGCCAGCAGCAGGACAGGAACCTACGAGCAGTACTTC	CASSRTGTYEQYF
TRBV28	TRBJ1-2	many	12	TRBD1	TGTGCCAGCAGTTCTCAGGGGGCTGGCTACACCTTC	CASSSQGAGYTF
TRBV4-1	TRBJ1-3	-	15	-	TGCGCCAGCAGCCAAGGACATCCCTCTGGAAACACCATATATTTT	CASSQGHPSGNTIYF
TRBV18	TRBJ1-4	-	12	-	TGTGCCAGCTCATCGGACCGGGAAAAACTGTTTTTT	CASSSDREKLFF
TRBV20-1	TRBJ1-2	few	13	-	TGCAGTGCTAGTAAGGGTACTAACTATGGCTACACCTTC	CSASKGTNYGYTF
TRBV5-1	TRBJ2-5	many	15	TRBD1	TGCGCCAGCAGCTTGGCCCGACAGGGACAAGAGACCCAGTACTTC	CASSLARQGQETQYF
TRBV6-5	TRBJ1-5	-	15	-	TGTGCCAGCAGTTCCGCTCAGGCCGGGGGAGGTTCCCAGCATTTT	CASSSAQAGGGSQHF
TRBV28	TRBJ2-1	few	12	-	TGTGCCAGCAGTTTAAGGCAGAATGAGCAGTTCTTC	CASSLRQNEQFF
TRBV7-3	TRBJ2-3	many	14	-	TGTGCCAGCAGTTCCTCCCAGGGGGGGGATACGCAGTATTTT	CASSSSQGGDTQYF
TRBV29-1	TRBJ2-7	few	13	-	TGCAGCGTAGCAGGACAGAGGGCAGGGGAGCAGTACTTC	CSVAGQRAGEQYF
TRBV11-1	TRBJ2-7	many	14	TRBD1	TGTGCCAGCAGCTCAACCGCAGGGGGCTACGAGCAGTACTTC	CASSSTAGGYEQYF
TRBV19	TRBJ2-1	-	14	TRBD2	TGTGCCAGTACCAGGACTAGCGGGAGGAATGAGCAGTTCTTC	CASTRTSGRNEQFF
TRBV10-2	TRBJ2-1	-	18	TRBD2	TGCGCCAGCTCCCAGATGGCTAGCGGGGCGAGCTCCTACAATGAGCAGTTCTTC	CASSQMASGASSYNEQFF
TRBV6-5	TRBJ2-5	many	16	TRBD1	TGTGCCAGCAGCCCCACCCCGGGACAGGGGGCGAAGACCCAGTACTTC	CASSPTPGQGAKTQYF
TRBV7-9	TRBJ2-7	-	14	-	TGTGCCAGCAGCTCCTACATGAGCTCCTACGAGCAGTACTTC	CASSSYMSSYEQYF
TRBV7-2	TRBJ2-7	-	15	-	TGTGCCAGCAGCTCCGTGCGAGAACGGGGCTACAAGCAGTACTTC	CASSSVRERGYKQYF